This T cell receptor (beta chain) was recovered during a study of CD8 T cells in ankylosing spondylitis (dated by TCRdb to 2016 to 2017). Study-level background: To find TCR variants linked to disease, the study profiled T cell receptor beta repertoires in ankylosing spondylitis patients and healthy donors. The full study cohort comprised around 25 ankylosing spondylitis patients and over 95 healthy donors. Peripheral blood samples were taken, and synovial fluid was additionally collected from ankylosing spondylitis patients.

The table lists this clonotype with many counts. The antigen it recognizes is unknown. No base quality values were provided; no much bigger clone lies one nucleotide off. Sequencing relied on an Illumina HiSeq 2500. Quantitative 5'-RACE with molecular barcodes was used to prepare TCR beta libraries. The authors' pipeline ran thus. A new computational method based on a probabilistic model of VDJ rearrangement was used to identify disease-linked TCR variants. Starting from the raw public reads, TCRdb applied fastp trimming at Q25, assembled clones with MiXCR and retained in-frame beta chains. CDR3 protein sequences are deduplicated, and each keeps its most common genes and DNA. TCRdb, not the original authors, processed these V and J calls. For this sample there are about 39,000 distinct CDR3 sequences; approximately 3% appear just once. Of the sample, around 2.8% falls within the top ten clones. General study outcomes and caveats: Some of the motif variants had been reported before in the synovial fluid and blood of reactive arthritis patients, a finding that suggests common disease-initiation mechanisms. Blood from ankylosing spondylitis patients appeared to be characterized by a TCR beta motif made up of fewer than ten highly homologous amino acid variants. A CD8+ phenotype was shown by the disease-linked clones, which were found at relatively low frequencies in peripheral blood. The disease-linked clones were reported as significantly enriched in matched synovial fluid samples from ankylosing spondylitis patients.

The V end loses 4 bases and the J end loses 7 bases, and a stretch of 21 bases separates them. The CDR3 starts with the cysteine, ends with the phenylalanine, and has 16 residues. Here the CDR3 DNA is all that survives: 48 bases in frame from base 1. In the germline V gene, CDR1 corresponds to SGDLS and CDR2 to YYNGEE. Rearrangement joined TRBV9 to TRBJ2-1; TRBD2 might be the D gene, on 5 matching bases. The clonotype was recovered from a male donor with ankylosing spondylitis or in good health (not recorded which). The sample was blood, either unsorted or a sorted T cell fraction (not recorded which). The CDR3 reads as follows: CASSPHGLARENEQFF. The nucleotides are TGTGCCAGCAGCCCACACGGCCTAGCAAGAGAAAATGAGCAGTTCTTC.